This record looks at one T cell receptor (beta chain) sequence and its context. What it binds is unknown. Each donor had around 11 milliliters of peripheral blood drawn. The data belong to a study of blood T cells in healthy people across ages. Study findings and constraints: Estimates drawn from one million T cells were deemed to understate diversity.

A second roughly 6 to 12 cycle PCR used barcoded and J-beta primers. Tagging of each cDNA molecule was performed by a template-switch adaptor with 12 random nucleotides. The study obtained at least 3 million CDR3-containing paired-end reads from every sample. TCRdb reanalysed the 5' RACE reads using MiXCR and keeps one entry per CDR3 protein. The table lists 900,000 to 950,000 distinct CDR3 sequences, roughly 28% of them singletons. This CDR3 is 15 amino acids long. The J segment lost 7 bases and the V segment lost 7 bases, leaving 8 bases of the junction unmatched. These sequences were also reported in another study, on T cells of mothers and their children.

This receptor was taken from a woman aged 40-49 years in good health. Specimen: blood. The rearrangement links TRBV12-3 or TRBV12-4 to TRBJ1-4; 11 positions agree with TRBD1. The CDR3 DNA reads as TGTGCCAGCACCACCGGACAGGGGGCTTTTGAAAAACTGTTTTTT. Its protein product is CASTTGQGAFEKLFF.